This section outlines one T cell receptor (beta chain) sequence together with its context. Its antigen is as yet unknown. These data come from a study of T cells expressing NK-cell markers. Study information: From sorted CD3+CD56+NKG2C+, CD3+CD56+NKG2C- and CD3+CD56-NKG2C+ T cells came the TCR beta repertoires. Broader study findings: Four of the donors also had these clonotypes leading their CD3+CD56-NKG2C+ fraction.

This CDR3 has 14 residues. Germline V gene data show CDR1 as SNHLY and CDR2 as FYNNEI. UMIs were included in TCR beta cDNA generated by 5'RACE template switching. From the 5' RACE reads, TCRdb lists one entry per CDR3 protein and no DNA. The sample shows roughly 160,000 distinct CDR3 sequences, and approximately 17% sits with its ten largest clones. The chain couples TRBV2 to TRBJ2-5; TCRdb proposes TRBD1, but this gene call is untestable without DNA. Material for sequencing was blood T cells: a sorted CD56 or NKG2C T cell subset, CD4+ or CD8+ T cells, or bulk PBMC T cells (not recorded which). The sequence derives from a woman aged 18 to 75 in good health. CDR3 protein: CASSKGQSTKTQYF.